The 27 T cell receptor beta chains below come from one sample, sequenced in a study of T cells in Graves' hyperthyroidism and ophthalmopathy. TCR beta CDR3 region amplification was performed from RNA transcripts. When the TCR CDR3 underwent first-round RT-PCR, the HTBI primer set was used. In TCRdb, the multiplex PCR reads were re-called with MiXCR into one record per CDR3 protein. The table has about 350,000 distinct CDR3 sequences, approximately 18% seen once. The sequencing input was blood. The origin of the receptors is a woman aged 25 to 39 with Graves' hyperthyroidism that later progressed to Graves' ophthalmopathy.

This clonotype showed up just a few times. This chain uses TRBV5-1 with TRBJ1-2; TRBD1 matches 7 bases. The CDR3 is 15 residues long. The germline V gene has CDR1 SGHRS and CDR2 YFSETQ. Trimming took 0 bases from V and 4 from J; bases not matched to a gene: 6. CDR3 sequence: CASSLAQGESYGYTF. For the CDR3, the DNA is TGCGCCAGCAGCTTGGCCCAGGGGGAGAGCTATGGCTACACCTTC.

This clonotype has only a few counts. The chain combines TRBV6-1 with TRBJ1-5, with D possibly TRBD1 on 5 matching bases. V lost 7 bases to trimming and J lost 7 bases, with 11 bases between them. The CDR3 loop spans 12 amino acids. CDR1 is MNHNS and CDR2 is SASEGT in the germline V gene. For the CDR3, the DNA is TGTGCCAGCACTAGGGGATGGCAGCCCCAGCATTTT. Amino acid sequence: CASTRGWQPQHF.

This clonotype showed up just a few times. This chain links TRBV27 with TRBJ2-1; D is possibly TRBD1 or TRBD2 (6 bases each). The CDR3 covers 16 residues. V lost 6 bases, J lost 5 bases, and 20 bases lay in between. Germline V gene lookup returns CDR1 MNHEY and CDR2 SMNVEV (reference sequence). The CDR3 protein is CASSLRGDMAHNEQFF. CDR3 sequence (DNA): TGTGCCAGCAGCCTAAGGGGGGATATGGCGCACAATGAGCAGTTCTTC.

The sample holds many counts of this clonotype. CDR3 amino acids: CASSFLSGNSPLHF. The DNA of the CDR3 is TGTGCCAGCAGTTTTCTGTCGGGGAATTCACCCCTCCACTTT. This rearrangement joins TRBV28 to TRBJ1-6; D remains ambiguous. The CDR3 is 14 amino acids. Per germline, CDR1 MDHEN and CDR2 SYDVKM. The V and J ends lost 3 bases and 7 bases respectively, with 10 bases between them.

This clonotype was counted at least ten times. V gene TRBV19 combines with J gene TRBJ1-5; 11 bases line up with TRBD1. CDR1 and CDR2 from the germline V gene are LNHDA and SQIVND (reference sequence). The CDR3 spans 18 residues. The V segment lost 2 bases and the J segment 1 base; nucleotides outside the gene matches: 7. The CDR3 region is CASSISWTGGASNQPQHF. The CDR3 DNA is TGTGCCAGTAGTATATCCTGGACAGGGGGCGCAAGCAATCAGCCCCAGCATTTT.

This clonotype was observed a few times. The chain has TRBV6-2 or TRBV6-3 and TRBJ2-1; the match to TRBD2 covers 9 bases. The CDR3 is 14 residues long. The germline V gene encodes CDR1 MNHEY and CDR2 SVGEGT. The J segment lost 9 bases and the V segment lost 7 bases, leaving 10 bases of the junction unmatched. In nucleotides, the CDR3 is TGTGCCAGCAACCTGTGGGGGACTAGCTCTGAGCAGTTCTTC. Protein sequence: CASNLWGTSSEQFF.

This clonotype was picked up many times. The rearrangement joins TRBV19 to TRBJ1-1; D gene ambiguous. This CDR3 has 13 residues. In germline, CDR1 is LNHDA, CDR2 SQIVND (reference sequence). Deletions cut 2 bases from V and 0 bases from J, with 4 bases between. The CDR3 region has the DNA TGTGCCAGTAGTATAACAATGAACACTGAAGCTTTCTTT. Residues: CASSITMNTEAFF.

This clonotype was observed at least ten times. The chain links TRBV29-1 to TRBJ2-1; TRBD1 or TRBD2 may be the D gene (5 bases each). V was shortened by 2 bases and J by 6 bases, with 14 bases between the two germline ends. The CDR3 runs 14 residues. Germline CDR1 is SQVTM and CDR2 is ANQGSEA. CDR3 protein: CSVERGLQLNEQFF. The CDR3 DNA reads TGCAGCGTTGAACGGGGCCTCCAACTCAATGAGCAGTTCTTC.

There are many counts of this clonotype. The chain has TRBV5-8 and TRBJ2-3; D call uncertain. Trimming removed 0 bases from V and 5 bases from J, with 13 bases in between. Germline loops: CDR1 SGHTS, CDR2 YDEGEE. The CDR3 runs 15 residues. The CDR3 DNA reads as TGTGCCAGCAGCTTGGAGCACAGTCAGGAAGATACGCAGTATTTT. Translating gives CASSLEHSQEDTQYF.

Ten or more counts support this clonotype. The rearrangement links TRBV12-3 or TRBV12-4 to TRBJ2-1; a weak D match, TRBD2 (5 bases). The V end was cut by 5 bases, the J end by 6 bases, with 17 bases between. The CDR3 consists of 15 residues. CDR3: CASSRGVAGGNEQFF. The DNA of the CDR3 is TGTGCCAGCAGTCGGGGAGTTGCAGGAGGCAATGAGCAGTTCTTC.

As for this clonotype: The germline gene is not matched at one end of the junction; a read error may be the cause. The chain uses TRBV12-3 or TRBV12-4 and TRBJ2-2, with a possible D match to TRBD2 (5 bases). This CDR3 is built from 12 residues. Here the CDR3 reads CASSFYTGEPFF. The CDR3 DNA reads TGTGCCAGCAGTTTCTACACCGGGGAGCCGTTTTTT.

This clonotype showed up many times. The chain is built from TRBV19 and TRBJ2-1, with D maybe TRBD1 (5 bases). CDR3 length equals 13 residues. With 5 bases removed from V and 2 bases from J, the gap between germline ends came to 7 bases. Germline V gene lookup returns CDR1 LNHDA and CDR2 SQIVND (reference sequence). The CDR3 region is CASSQGPYNEQFF. DNA of the CDR3: TGTGCCAGTAGTCAGGGCCCCTACAATGAGCAGTTCTTC.

In its sample, this clonotype was seen many times. The V gene is TRBV28, the J gene TRBJ1-5; a weak D match, TRBD1 (6 bases). Germline lookup yields CDR1 MDHEN and CDR2 SYDVKM. The V and J ends lost 2 bases and 4 bases respectively, with 21 bases between them. The length of the CDR3 is 18 residues. The CDR3, as DNA: TGTGCCAGCAGTTTAAGTTGGAGGGCCGGGACACAGAATCAGCCCCAGCATTTT. Translating gives CASSLSWRAGTQNQPQHF.

About this clonotype: An end of the junction does not agree with germline; a read error may underlie this. The V call is TRBV14, the J call TRBJ2-6, with D possibly being TRBD1 or TRBD2 (5 bases each). This CDR3 spans 18 amino acids. The V gene's germline CDR1 is SGHDN and CDR2 FVKESK. The CDR3 DNA reads TGTGCCAGCAGCCAAGTGTTGGGGTACGGGGCTGGGGCCATCGTCCTGACTTTC. It codes for CASSQVLGYGAGAIVLTF.

V and J are TRBV20-1 and TRBJ1-3, with TRBD1 as a possible D gene (6 bases). V was pared by 1 base and J by 5 bases, with 15 bases between. The CDR3 has 15 residues. In germline, CDR1 is DFQATT, CDR2 SNEGSKA (reference sequence). CDR3 in DNA: TGCAGTGCTAGAGGGCCCGAGGGGGACAGAAACACCATATATTTT. Translation: CSARGPEGDRNTIYF.

This clonotype was counted many times. The gene calls are TRBV7-9 and TRBJ1-2; D not certain. Trimming removed 2 bases from V and 0 bases from J, with 10 bases in between. Germline-derived CDR1 and CDR2 are SEHNR and FQNEAQ (reference sequence). The length of the CDR3 is 15 residues. The CDR3 DNA reads TGTGCCAGCAGCTTATCTGCAGGAGCTAACTATGGCTACACCTTC. Its protein is CASSLSAGANYGYTF.

V is TRBV7-9 and J is TRBJ2-7; D is undetermined. The CDR3 consists of 13 residues. Germline V gives CDR1 SEHNR, CDR2 FQNEAQ (reference sequence). Trimming shortened V by 4 bases and J by 4 bases, and 11 bases separated the two germline ends. In nucleotides, the CDR3 is TGTGCCAGCAGCTCCGACAATCTATACGAGCAGTACTTC. This sequence encodes CASSSDNLYEQYF.

Ten or more counts support this clonotype. V usage is TRBV2 and J usage is TRBJ2-7; tentative D call: TRBD2 (7 bases). The CDR3 runs to 13 residues. CDR1 is SNHLY, CDR2 FYNNEI, per germline. V shed 11 bases and J shed 1 base, with 15 bases lying between them. For the CDR3, the DNA is TGTGCCGGTGGAGGGGGGGGTTCCTACGAGCAGTACTTC. Translating gives CAGGGGGSYEQYF.

This clonotype was observed a few times. The chain employs TRBV19 and TRBJ2-5; D is unresolved. V lost 4 bases to trimming and J lost 1 base, with 7 bases between them. The CDR3 loop spans 13 amino acids. Germline lookup yields CDR1 LNHDA and CDR2 SQIVND (reference sequence). The CDR3 sequence is CASSNLIQETQYF. The CDR3 region has the DNA TGTGCCAGTAGTAACCTGATCCAAGAGACCCAGTACTTC.

This clonotype occurred many times. The rearrangement uses TRBV3-1 and TRBJ1-3; the D is unclear. The CDR3 is made up of 14 amino acids. Trimming cost V 1 base and J 0 bases, with 4 bases left between them. Germline CDR1 is LGHDT and CDR2 is YNNKEL (reference sequence). CDR3 loop: CASSQGSSGNTIYF. As DNA, the CDR3 is TGTGCCAGCAGCCAAGGAAGCTCTGGAAACACCATATATTTT.

Ten or more counts support this clonotype. This sequence joins TRBV4-1 and TRBJ2-3, with 7 nucleotides matching TRBD1. V was clipped by 0 bases and J by 4 bases; unmatched bases: 4. Germline V CDR1 and CDR2: MGHRA, YSYEKL. This CDR3 is 15 amino acids long. The CDR3 is CASSQDYRGADTQYF. The CDR3 DNA reads as TGCGCCAGCAGCCAAGATTACAGGGGTGCAGATACGCAGTATTTT.

The chain joins TRBV4-2 to TRBJ1-2; D perhaps matches TRBD1 (5 bases). Looked up from germline, CDR1 is LGHNA and CDR2 is YNFKEQ. V was shortened by 0 bases and J by 4 bases, with 12 bases between the two germline ends. The CDR3 loop spans 15 amino acids. CDR3 sequence: CASSQDLDIRYGYTF. CDR3 nucleotides: TGTGCCAGCAGCCAAGATTTGGACATTCGCTATGGCTACACCTTC.

This clonotype was detected only a few times. The gene calls are TRBV7-2 and TRBJ2-7; a weak D match, TRBD1 (6 bases). The germline V gene encodes CDR1 SGHTA and CDR2 FQGNSA. The CDR3 has 16 residues. V was clipped by 8 bases and J by 4 bases, with 24 bases between them. CDR3 nucleotides: TGTGCCAGCGAAGTCAAGACAGGCCCCTTCGTTTACGAGCAGTACTTC. It encodes CASEVKTGPFVYEQYF. The full variable domain, rest sourced from reference TRBV7-2 and TRBJ2-7, is GAGVSQSPSNKVTEKGKDVELRCDPISGHTALYWYRQSLGQGLEFLIYFQGNSAPDKSGLPSDRFSAERTGGSVSTLTIQRTQQEDSAVYLCASEVKTGPFVYEQYFGPGTRLTVT.

This clonotype was recorded at least ten times. V and J are TRBV6-1 and TRBJ2-3; 8 bases line up with TRBD1. CDR1 MNHNS and CDR2 SASEGT come from the germline V gene. This CDR3 is 14 amino acids long. V lost 7 bases to trimming and J lost 2 bases; unmatched junction nucleotides: 5. The CDR3 region is CASNDRGYTDTQYF. In DNA, the CDR3 is TGTGCCAGCAATGACAGGGGCTACACAGATACGCAGTATTTT.

This clonotype was found many times. The rearrangement links TRBV2 to TRBJ2-7; D not resolved. V lost 3 bases and J 3 bases, leaving 6 bases between the germline ends. The CDR3 is made up of 12 amino acids. Germline CDR1 SNHLY, CDR2 FYNNEI. For the CDR3, the DNA is TGTGCCAGCAGTGACAGAAGCTACGAGCAGTACTTC. Its protein product is CASSDRSYEQYF.

This clonotype was counted at least ten times. The V call is TRBV28, the J call TRBJ1-2; 11 nucleotides agree with TRBD1. After removal of 7 bases from V and 4 bases from J, the junction contained 8 bases not matched to a gene. The CDR3 sequence is 15 residues long. CDR1 is MDHEN, CDR2 SYDVKM, per germline. The CDR3 region has the DNA TGTGCCAGCAATCCAGGACAGGGGGCATCCTATGGCTACACCTTC. The encoded protein is CASNPGQGASYGYTF.

This clonotype was found many times. The chain recombines TRBV18 with TRBJ2-1, with 10 bases that match TRBD1. V dropped 4 bases and J dropped 8; count of bases not matched to a gene: 8. This CDR3 contains 15 residues. Germline CDR1 and CDR2: KGHSH and LQKENI. The CDR3 here is CASSRRQGAGDEQFF. Written as DNA, the CDR3 is TGTGCCAGCTCACGCCGACAGGGGGCTGGGGATGAGCAGTTCTTC.